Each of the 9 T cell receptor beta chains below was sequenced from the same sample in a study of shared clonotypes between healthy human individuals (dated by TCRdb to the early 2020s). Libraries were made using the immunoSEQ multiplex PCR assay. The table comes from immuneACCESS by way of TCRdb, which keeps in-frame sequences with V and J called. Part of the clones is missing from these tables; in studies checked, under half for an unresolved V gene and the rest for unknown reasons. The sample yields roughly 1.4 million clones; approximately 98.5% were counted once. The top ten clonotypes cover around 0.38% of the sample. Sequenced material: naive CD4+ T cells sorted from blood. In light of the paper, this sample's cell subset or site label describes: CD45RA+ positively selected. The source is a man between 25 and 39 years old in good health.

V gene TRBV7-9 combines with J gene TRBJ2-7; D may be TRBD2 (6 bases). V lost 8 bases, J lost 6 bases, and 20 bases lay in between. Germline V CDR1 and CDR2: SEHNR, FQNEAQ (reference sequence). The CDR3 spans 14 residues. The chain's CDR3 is CASHLGGPDSEQYF. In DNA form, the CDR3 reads TGTGCCAGCCATCTGGGGGGTCCCGACAGCGAGCAGTACTTC.

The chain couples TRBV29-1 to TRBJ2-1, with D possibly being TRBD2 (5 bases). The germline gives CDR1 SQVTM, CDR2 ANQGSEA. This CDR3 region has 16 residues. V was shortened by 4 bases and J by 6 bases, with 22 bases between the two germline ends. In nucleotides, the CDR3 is TGCAGCGTTGGACCGGGTACTGAGGCAGGAGGCAATGAGCAGTTCTTC. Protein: CSVGPGTEAGGNEQFF.

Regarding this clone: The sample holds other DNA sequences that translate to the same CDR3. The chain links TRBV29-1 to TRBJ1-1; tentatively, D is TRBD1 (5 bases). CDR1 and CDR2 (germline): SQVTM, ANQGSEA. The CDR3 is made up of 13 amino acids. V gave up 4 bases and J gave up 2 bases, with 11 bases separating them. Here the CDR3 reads CSVVRGRNTEAFF. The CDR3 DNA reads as TGCAGCGTTGTGAGGGGAAGAAACACTGAAGCTTTCTTT.

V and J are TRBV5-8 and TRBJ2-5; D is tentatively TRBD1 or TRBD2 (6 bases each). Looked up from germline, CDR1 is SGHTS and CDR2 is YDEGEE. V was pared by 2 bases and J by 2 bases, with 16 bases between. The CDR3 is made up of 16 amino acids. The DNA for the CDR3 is TGTGCCAGCAGCTTTGGACAGCGACTAGTGCAAGAGACCCAGTACTTC. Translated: CASSFGQRLVQETQYF.

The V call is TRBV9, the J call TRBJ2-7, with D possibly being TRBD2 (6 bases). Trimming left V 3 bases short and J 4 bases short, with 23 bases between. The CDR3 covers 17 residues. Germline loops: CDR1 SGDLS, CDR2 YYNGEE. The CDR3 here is CASSGPLPSSGGYEQYF. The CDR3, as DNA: TGTGCCAGCAGCGGTCCCCTGCCGTCCTCTGGGGGGTACGAGCAGTACTTC.

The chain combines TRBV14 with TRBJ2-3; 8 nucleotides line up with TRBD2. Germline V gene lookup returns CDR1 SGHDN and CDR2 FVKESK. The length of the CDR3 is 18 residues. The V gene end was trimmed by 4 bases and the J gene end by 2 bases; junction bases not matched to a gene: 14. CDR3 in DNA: TGTGCCAGCAGCCTCTATGTAAGCGGGAGCTACGACACAGATACGCAGTATTTT. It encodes CASSLYVSGSYDTDTQYF.

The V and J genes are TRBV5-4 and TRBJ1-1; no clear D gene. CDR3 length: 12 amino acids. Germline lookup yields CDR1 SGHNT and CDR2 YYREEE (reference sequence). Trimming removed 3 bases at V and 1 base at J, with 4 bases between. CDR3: CASSSTNTEAFF. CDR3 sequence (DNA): TGTGCCAGCAGCTCCACGAACACTGAAGCTTTCTTT.

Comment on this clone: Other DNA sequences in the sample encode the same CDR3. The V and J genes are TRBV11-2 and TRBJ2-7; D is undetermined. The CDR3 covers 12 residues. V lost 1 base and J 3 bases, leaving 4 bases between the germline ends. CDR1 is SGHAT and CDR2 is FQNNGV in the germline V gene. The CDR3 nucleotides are TGTGCCAGCAGCTTAGTAGGCTACGAGCAGTACTTC. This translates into CASSLVGYEQYF.

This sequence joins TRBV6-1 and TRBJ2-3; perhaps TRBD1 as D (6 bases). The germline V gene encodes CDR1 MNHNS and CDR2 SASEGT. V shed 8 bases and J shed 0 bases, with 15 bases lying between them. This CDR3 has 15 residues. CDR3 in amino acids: CASQDRQVSTDTQYF. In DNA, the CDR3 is TGTGCCAGCCAAGATCGACAGGTCAGCACAGATACGCAGTATTTT.